What follows describes a single T cell receptor beta chain. Its specificity is unknown. This specimen includes other DNA sequences encoding the same CDR3. CDR3 length: 12 amino acids. Germline CDR1 reads MNHNY; CDR2 reads SVGAGI (reference sequence). V shed 5 bases and J shed 1 base, with 5 bases lying between them. This entry belongs to a study of shared clonotypes between healthy human individuals. Sequencing was performed with immunoSEQ multiplex PCR; in TCRdb, only in-frame clones are kept and a portion is missing. In the table there are roughly 1,600,000 clones, around 98.5% of which are singletons. The CD4+ fraction was divided into a CD45RA+ naive subset and a CD45RA-negative memory subset. Study-level results: Blood was the sole source, and tissue repertoires probably differ. It was anticipated that sequencing depth would influence how many clonotypes donors shared.

The J gene is TRBJ1-1, the V gene TRBV6-6; D gene unclear. The source of this sequence is a man aged 25-40 years in good health. The sample taken for sequencing was naive CD4+ T cells sorted from blood. The subset denotes: CD45RA+ positively selected. CDR3 nucleotides: TGTGCCAGCAGTCAACCGAACACTGAAGCTTTCTTT. Translation: CASSQPNTEAFF.